This T cell receptor (beta chain) was recovered during a study of PD-L1 blockade in urothelial cancer. About the study: T cells were recovered from blood samples at a median of around 140,000. Study-level points and caveats: Durable-benefit patients showed greater tumor-associated blood clone expansion at 3 weeks.

After removal of 3 bases from V and 4 bases from J, the junction contained 5 bases not matched to a gene. There are 14 residues in the CDR3. The germline V gene has CDR1 WNHNN and CDR2 SYGVQD (reference sequence). The table came from immunoSEQ multiplex PCR; TCRdb's copy has only in-frame clones and leaves some out. Of roughly 84,000 clones detected, more than 75% appear once; the ten largest clones hold more than 9%. As for this clone: Its specificity is not known.

Urothelial carcinoma in patients was locally advanced or metastatic. The chain is built from TRBV10-1 and TRBJ1-2; TRBD1 matches at 7 bases. The source was PBMCs, collected around atezolizumab (anti-PD-L1) treatment. The clonotype originates from a man between 65 and 79 years old with urothelial cancer. Here the CDR3 DNA reads TGCGCCAGCAGTGATGGGGGACAGCCCTATGGCTACACCTTC. Residues: CASSDGGQPYGYTF.